The 26 T cell receptor beta chains below come from one sample, sequenced in a study of cytomegalovirus exposure and HLA in healthy donors. A multiplex PCR was run with 60 Vbeta primers and 13 Jbeta primers. Profiled with immunoSEQ multiplex PCR; TCRdb holds only in-frame clones, not every one. The repertoire has hundreds of thousands of clones, 80% to 85% of them found once; the top ten carry roughly 0.71%. The source material was PBMCs. These receptor sequences come from a boy aged 2-15 years in good health and CMV-seronegative.

The chain employs TRBV27 and TRBJ1-5; D is unclear. CDR1 and CDR2 from the germline V gene are MNHEY and SMNVEV (reference sequence). The V end lost 4 bases, the J end lost 11 bases, and 12 bases lay between the germline ends. The CDR3 contains 12 residues. CDR3 protein: CASSSGPGAQHF. The DNA of the CDR3 is TGTGCCAGCAGTTCAGGCCCCGGGGCCCAGCATTTT.

This clone was counted once. The gene calls are TRBV5-5 and TRBJ1-3; TRBD1 agrees at 7 bases. J lost 0 bases, V lost 3 bases, and 12 bases had no gene match. Germline CDR1 reads SGHKS; CDR2 reads YYEKEE (reference sequence). The CDR3 length is 18 residues. The chain's CDR3 is CASSSRQGATSSGNTIYF. DNA for the CDR3: TGTGCCAGCAGCTCGAGACAGGGAGCCACCTCCTCTGGAAACACCATATATTTT.

There are a few counts of this clone. V gene TRBV2 combines with J gene TRBJ2-2; 7 bases match TRBD2. Germline CDR1 reads SNHLY; CDR2 reads FYNNEI. This CDR3 comprises 15 residues. Trimming took 4 bases from V and 1 from J; bases not matched to a gene: 3. CDR3 loop: CASSGSSGNTGELFF. DNA for the CDR3: TGTGCCAGCAGTGGTTCTAGCGGGAACACCGGGGAGCTGTTTTTT. The whole variable domain, remainder taken from reference TRBV2 and TRBJ2-2, is EPEVTQTPSHQVTQMGQEVILRCVPISNHLYFYWYRQILGQKVEFLVSFYNNEISEKSEIFDDQFSVERPDGSNFTLKIRSTKLEDSAMYFCASSGSSGNTGELFFGEGSRLTVL.

CDR3 nucleotide sequence: TGTGCCAGCAGCTTAGCCGGGACAGGAGACTATGGCTACACCTTC. Translating gives CASSLAGTGDYGYTF. The J gene is TRBJ1-2, the V gene TRBV7-2; TRBD1 aligns across 8 bases. Germline V lookup: CDR1 SGHTA, CDR2 FQGNSA. V lost 0 bases and J lost 3; bases outside the gene matches: 3. The CDR3 covers 15 residues.

The gene calls are TRBV9 and TRBJ2-3; 8 nucleotides agree with TRBD2. The CDR3 sequence is 16 residues long. V lost 1 base and J lost 4; bases outside the gene matches: 8. Germline CDR1 reads SGDLS; CDR2 reads YYNGEE. This chain's CDR3 is CASSVYATSVPDTQYF. DNA of the CDR3: TGTGCCAGCAGCGTATATGCGACTAGCGTTCCAGATACGCAGTATTTT.

The chain combines TRBV6-6 with TRBJ2-5; tentative D call: TRBD2 (6 bases). CDR3 length: 15 amino acids. The V gene's germline CDR1 is MNHNY and CDR2 SVGAGI (reference sequence). Trimming took off 4 bases at V and 5 bases at J, with 17 bases between the two ends. CDR3 coding DNA: TGTGCCAGCAGTTCTAGCGTGAGGGGCTGGGAGACCCAGTACTTC. It is translated as CASSSSVRGWETQYF.

The J gene is TRBJ1-6, the V gene TRBV11-2; tentatively, D is TRBD1 (5 bases). The CDR3 runs 13 residues. The germline gives CDR1 SGHAT, CDR2 FQNNGV. Trimming took off 1 base at V and 14 bases at J, with 12 bases between the two ends. The CDR3 bases are TGTGCCAGCAGCTTAGGGGGGGAGGGCACCCTCCACTTT. It codes for CASSLGGEGTLHF.

This sequence joins TRBV7-2 and TRBJ2-3; no clear D. The ends were cut back, 1 base at V and 5 bases at J, with 7 bases in the middle. Germline loops: CDR1 SGHTA, CDR2 FQGNSA. The CDR3 extends over 13 amino acids. This CDR3 reads CASSLDLGDTQYF. CDR3 in DNA: TGTGCCAGCAGCTTAGATCTAGGAGATACGCAGTATTTT.

This sequence joins TRBV5-8 and TRBJ2-7; a weak D match, TRBD1 (5 bases). Germline-derived CDR1 and CDR2 are SGHTS and YDEGEE. V lost 6 bases and J lost 5, with 18 bases in between. The CDR3 runs to 14 residues. The CDR3: CASTFYRSRNEQYF. In nucleotides, the CDR3 is TGTGCCAGCACATTCTACAGGAGTAGGAACGAGCAGTACTTC.

This clone turned up a few times. The sample carries other DNA sequences with the same CDR3. This chain joins TRBV6-5 and TRBJ1-5, with 10 bases matching TRBD1. The CDR3 consists of 15 residues. V gave up 5 bases and J gave up 4 bases; unmatched junction bases: 5. Per germline, CDR1 MNHEY and CDR2 SVGAGI. The DNA of the CDR3 is TGTGCCAGCAGTCCCGGACAGGGGGGGAATCAGCCCCAGCATTTT. Amino acids: CASSPGQGGNQPQHF.

The rearrangement uses TRBV2 and TRBJ2-7, with TRBD2 matching 7 bases. Germline CDR1 reads SNHLY; CDR2 reads FYNNEI. There are 14 residues in the CDR3. V gave up 5 bases and J gave up 0 bases; unmatched junction bases: 4. The CDR3 reads CASSPRTSSYEQYF. The CDR3 DNA follows: TGTGCCAGCAGTCCCAGGACTAGCTCCTACGAGCAGTACTTC.

J is TRBJ1-1 and V is TRBV6-1; D may be TRBD1 (6 bases). With 3 bases removed from V and 3 bases from J, the gap between germline ends came to 14 bases. The CDR3 covers 15 residues. Per germline, CDR1 MNHNS and CDR2 SASEGT. The CDR3: CASSDLQGLDTEAFF. The CDR3 DNA sequence: TGTGCCAGCAGTGACTTACAGGGTTTAGACACTGAAGCTTTCTTT.

This clone was seen just once. CDR3 loop: CASSIISGSSYNEQFF. The CDR3 nucleotides are TGTGCCAGTAGTATAATCAGCGGGAGCTCCTACAATGAGCAGTTCTTC. The V gene is TRBV19, the J gene TRBJ2-1, with 8 bases aligning to TRBD2. Germline V CDR1 and CDR2: LNHDA, SQIVND (reference sequence). V lost 2 bases, J lost 0 bases, and 3 bases stayed unmatched. The CDR3 is made up of 16 amino acids.

The chain employs TRBV5-6 and TRBJ2-7, with 11 bases identical to TRBD2. The CDR3 loop spans 14 amino acids. The V gene end was trimmed by 3 bases and the J gene end by 4 bases; junction bases not matched to a gene: 3. Germline V gives CDR1 SGHDT, CDR2 YYEEEE. CDR3 bases: TGTGCCAGCAGCTCGGGACTAGCGGTATACGAGCAGTACTTC. It is translated as CASSSGLAVYEQYF.

The genes are TRBV18 and TRBJ1-1; TRBD1 aligns across 8 bases. The CDR3 is 15 amino acids. Germline lookup yields CDR1 KGHSH and CDR2 LQKENI. V was pared by 1 base and J by 4 bases, with 5 bases of the junction left unmatched. CDR3 sequence: CASSPLRDRSTEAFF. In DNA, the CDR3 is TGTGCCAGCTCACCACTCCGGGACAGGAGCACTGAAGCTTTCTTT. The complete variable domain, with remaining parts taken from reference TRBV18 and TRBJ1-1, reads NAGVMQNPRHLVRRRGQEARLRCSPMKGHSHVYWYRQLPEEGLKFMVYLQKENIIDESGMPKERFSAEFPKEGPSILRIQQVVRGDSAAYFCASSPLRDRSTEAFFGQGTRLTVV.

The rearrangement links TRBV10-3 to TRBJ1-4, with D unclear. Trimming left V 2 bases short and J 8 bases short, with 9 bases between. CDR1 is ENHRY and CDR2 is SYGVKD in the germline V gene. This CDR3 is 13 amino acids long. CDR3 residues: CAISEDPGEKLFF. The CDR3 DNA reads TGTGCCATCAGTGAGGATCCCGGGGAAAAACTGTTTTTT.

This clone was seen once. The V gene is TRBV5-1, the J gene TRBJ1-2; 7 bases line up with TRBD1. Trimming cost V 4 bases and J 5 bases; bases outside gene matches: 8. Germline V CDR1 and CDR2: SGHRS, YFSETQ. The CDR3 length is 14 residues. The CDR3 DNA follows: TGCGCCAGCAGCCCGGAACAGGGGCGTTATGGCTACACCTTC. Protein sequence: CASSPEQGRYGYTF.

This chain links TRBV6-1 with TRBJ1-2, with 9 bases that match TRBD1. The CDR3 has 14 amino acids. V was clipped by 5 bases and J by 6 bases; unmatched bases: 7. In germline, CDR1 is MNHNS, CDR2 SASEGT. CDR3: CASSRTGVGDGYTF. CDR3 bases: TGTGCCAGCAGTCGGACAGGGGTTGGGGATGGCTACACCTTC.

V is TRBV6-6 and J is TRBJ2-1; 12 bases fit TRBD2. Trimming took 5 bases from V and 7 from J; bases not matched to a gene: 9. The germline V gene encodes CDR1 MNHNY and CDR2 SVGAGI (reference sequence). CDR3 size: 16 residues. CDR3 sequence: CASSGTGTSGRNEQFF. CDR3 nucleotides: TGTGCCAGCAGTGGTACCGGGACTAGCGGGCGGAATGAGCAGTTCTTC.

The chain recombines TRBV19 with TRBJ1-5; TRBD1 is a possible D gene (6 bases). Trimming took 1 base from V and 7 from J, leaving 20 bases between them. Germline CDR1 LNHDA, CDR2 SQIVND (reference sequence). This CDR3 contains 17 residues. In DNA, the CDR3 is TGTGCCAGTAGTATAGCCCTAGGGGGGGGCGGAGAACAGCCCCAGCATTTT. Amino acid sequence: CASSIALGGGGEQPQHF.

The chain is built from TRBV7-8 and TRBJ2-5, with D possibly matching TRBD1 (6 bases). The J call may be incorrect, as the DNA end agrees better with TRBJ2-7. Germline assignment: CDR1 SGHVS and CDR2 FQNEAQ. There are 15 residues in the CDR3. The CDR3 DNA reads as TGTGCCAGCAGCACCATTCCCAGGGGTACCTACGAGCAGTACTTC. It specifies CASSTIPRGTYEQYF.

The V call is TRBV6-5, the J call TRBJ1-5; perhaps TRBD1 as D (5 bases). With 6 bases removed from V and 4 bases from J, the gap between germline ends came to 10 bases. CDR3 size: 13 residues. Germline-derived CDR1 and CDR2 are MNHEY and SVGAGI. For the CDR3, the DNA is TGTGCCAGCAGCCTACGGGGGAATCAGCCCCAGCATTTT. Protein product: CASSLRGNQPQHF.

The sample holds a few counts of this clone. The V and J genes are TRBV7-9 and TRBJ2-2; weak D call: TRBD2 (5 bases). Germline V CDR1 and CDR2: SEHNR, FQNEAQ (reference sequence). CDR3 length equals 17 residues. V was cut by 6 bases and J by 0 bases, with 17 bases left in between. Here the CDR3 DNA reads TGTGCCAGCAGGAGCCAAAGAATGGACTCGAACACCGGGGAGCTGTTTTTT. Encoded protein: CASRSQRMDSNTGELFF.

The rearrangement links TRBV6-1 to TRBJ2-5; D is perhaps TRBD1 (7 bases). CDR1 and CDR2 (germline): MNHNS, SASEGT. The V end lost 8 bases, the J end lost 2 bases, and 18 bases lay between the germline ends. CDR3 length: 15 residues. The CDR3 here is CASGIGQGGQETQYF. The CDR3, as DNA: TGTGCCAGCGGGATAGGGCAGGGGGGACAAGAGACCCAGTACTTC.

Remarks on this clone: One end of the junction does not line up with germline, which may come from a read error. The rearrangement joins TRBV7-7 to TRBJ1-3; D is possibly TRBD1 (6 bases). CDR1 and CDR2 from the germline V gene are SSHAT and FNYEAQ (reference sequence). The CDR3 runs to 14 residues. The CDR3: CASSLTGSGNTIYF. The CDR3 nucleotides are TGTGCTAGCAGCCTGACAGGCTCTGGAAACACCATATATTTT.

The chain uses TRBV6-1 and TRBJ1-5; 9 bases agree with TRBD1. V lost 6 bases and J lost 3; bases outside the gene matches: 6. CDR3 length: 15 residues. Germline-derived CDR1 and CDR2 are MNHNS and SASEGT. The CDR3 bases are TGTGCCAGCAGCCTTGGACAGGGGAACAATCAGCCCCAGCATTTT. It translates to CASSLGQGNNQPQHF.